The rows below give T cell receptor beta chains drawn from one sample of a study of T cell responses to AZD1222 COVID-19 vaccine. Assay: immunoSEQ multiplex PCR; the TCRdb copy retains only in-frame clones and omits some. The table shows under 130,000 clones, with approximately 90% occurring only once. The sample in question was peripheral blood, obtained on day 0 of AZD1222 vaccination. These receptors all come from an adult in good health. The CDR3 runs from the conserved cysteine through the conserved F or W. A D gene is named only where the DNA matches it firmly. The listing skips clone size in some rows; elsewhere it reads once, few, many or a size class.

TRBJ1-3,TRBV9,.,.,CASSPGLPGNTIYF,TGTGCCAGCAGCCCGGGGTTGCCTGGAAACACCATATATTTT
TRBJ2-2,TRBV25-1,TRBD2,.,CASRVAGAFGELFF,TGTGCCAGCAGAGTAGCGGGAGCGTTCGGGGAGCTGTTTTTT
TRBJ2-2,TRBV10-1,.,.,CASSEWGRGDTGELFF,TGCGCCAGCAGTGAGTGGGGCAGGGGGGACACCGGGGAGCTGTTTTTT
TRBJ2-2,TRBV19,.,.,CASSNEPSYSGELFF,TGTGCCAGTAGTAATGAACCTAGTTATTCCGGGGAGCTGTTTTTT
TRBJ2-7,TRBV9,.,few,CASSEGSGVYEQYF,TGTGCCAGCAGCGAGGGTAGCGGTGTCTACGAGCAGTACTTC
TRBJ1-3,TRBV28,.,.,CASSLDLTGGNTIYF,TGTGCCAGCAGTCTCGACCTGACAGGTGGAAACACCATATATTTT
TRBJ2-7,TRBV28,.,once,CASSPSRGAFFHEQYF,TGTGCCAGCAGCCCCTCTCGAGGGGCTTTTTTCCACGAGCAGTACTTC
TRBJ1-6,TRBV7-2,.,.,CASSSLGERQAEFSPLHF,TGTGCCAGCAGCTCCCTAGGGGAACGACAGGCGGAATTTTCACCCCTCCACTTT
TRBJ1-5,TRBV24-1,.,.,CATSDSGLGFGNQPQHF,TGTGCCACCAGTGATTCGGGGTTGGGGTTTGGCAATCAGCCCCAGCATTTT
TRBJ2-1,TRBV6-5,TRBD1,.,CASSYGGQGRYEQFF,TGTGCCAGCAGTTACGGGGGACAGGGGAGATATGAGCAGTTCTTC
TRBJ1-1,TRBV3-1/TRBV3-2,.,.,CASSQSGLGYTEAFF,TGTGCCAGCAGCCAGAGTGGACTGGGGTACACTGAAGCTTTCTTT
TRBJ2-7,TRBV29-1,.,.,CSVEVAQASEQYF,TGCAGCGTTGAAGTCGCCCAGGCCAGCGAGCAGTACTTC
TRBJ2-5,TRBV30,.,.,CAWSNRAGKLGYF,TGTGCCTGGAGTAACAGAGCAGGAAAGTTGGGGTACTTC
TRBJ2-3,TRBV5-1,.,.,CASSLGGISDTQYF,TGCGCCAGCAGCTTGGGGGGGATTTCGGATACGCAGTATTTT
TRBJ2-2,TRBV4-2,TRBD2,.,CASSQDATSGKNTGELFF,TGTGCCAGCAGCCAAGATGCGACTAGCGGGAAGAACACCGGGGAGCTGTTTTTT
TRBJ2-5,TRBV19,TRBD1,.,CASGTGRGETQYF,TGTGCCAGCGGGACAGGGAGAGGGGAGACCCAGTACTTC
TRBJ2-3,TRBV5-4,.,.,CASSLESDTQYF,TGTGCCAGCAGCTTGGAGTCAGATACGCAGTATTTT
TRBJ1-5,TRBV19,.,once,CASSSQGKRGNQPQHF,TGTGCCAGTAGTTCGCAGGGGAAAAGGGGCAATCAGCCCCAGCATTTT
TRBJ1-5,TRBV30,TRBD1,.,CACTTGSNQPQHF,TGTGCCTGCACGACAGGGAGCAATCAGCCCCAGCATTTT
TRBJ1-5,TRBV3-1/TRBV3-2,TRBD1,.,CASSQDGTGQGPQPQHF,TGTGCCAGCAGCCAAGATGGGACAGGACAGGGCCCACAGCCCCAGCATTTT
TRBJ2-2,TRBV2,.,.,CASSESGQPTGELFF,TGTGCCAGCAGTGAGTCAGGACAGCCCACCGGGGAGCTGTTTTTT
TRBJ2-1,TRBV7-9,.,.,CASSSPGAVYNEQFF,TGTGCCAGCAGCTCGCCGGGGGCTGTCTACAATGAGCAGTTCTTC
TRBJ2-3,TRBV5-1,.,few,CASSLALYDTQYF,TGCGCCAGCAGCTTGGCCCTGTATGATACGCAGTATTTT
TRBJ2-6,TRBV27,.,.,CASSSLGGPGANVLTF,TGTGCCAGCAGCTCCCTGGGGGGGCCTGGGGCCAACGTCCTGACTTTC
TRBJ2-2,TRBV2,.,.,CASSKEGVLGGELFF,TGTGCCAGCAGTAAAGAGGGGGTACTAGGCGGGGAGCTGTTTTTT
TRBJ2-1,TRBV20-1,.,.,CSPTGETEQFF,TGCAGTCCCACGGGAGAAACTGAGCAGTTCTTC
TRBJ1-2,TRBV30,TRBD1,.,CAWAGQGAYYTF,TGTGCCTGGGCAGGACAGGGGGCCTACTACACCTTC